These 12 T cell receptor beta chains came from one sample sequenced in a study of blood T cell repertoires in COVID-19. The method was immunoSEQ multiplex PCR; TCRdb's version includes in-frame clones alone and lacks a portion of them. This table holds about 150,000 clones, roughly 88% found once. The sequenced material came from peripheral blood. The source is a woman between 55 and 75 years old with COVID-19, enrolled during active disease.

V and J are TRBV5-6 and TRBJ2-1; 10 bases agree with TRBD2. The germline V gene has CDR1 SGHDT and CDR2 YYEEEE. The ends lost 5 bases at V and 6 bases at J; junction bases unmatched: 8. This CDR3 comprises 15 residues. The DNA of the CDR3 is TGTGCCAGCAGTCCAACTAGCGGGGTATCCAATGAGCAGTTCTTC. This sequence encodes CASSPTSGVSNEQFF.

On this clone itself: Other nucleotide sequences from this sample produce the same CDR3. The genes are TRBV4-1 and TRBJ1-1; D is ambiguous. The ends were cut back, 0 bases at V and 1 base at J, with 6 bases in the middle. Per germline, CDR1 MGHRA and CDR2 YSYEKL. CDR3 length: 14 residues. The CDR3 here is CASSQDAGNTEAFF. The CDR3 bases are TGCGCCAGCAGCCAAGACGCGGGGAACACTGAAGCTTTCTTT.

This clone was seen a single time. The chain couples TRBV7-9 to TRBJ2-1; D gene unclear. The CDR3 contains 11 residues. Trimming shortened V by 5 bases and J by 5 bases, and 4 bases separated the two germline ends. In germline, CDR1 is SEHNR, CDR2 FQNEAQ (reference sequence). The CDR3 coding sequence is TGTGCCAGCAGCCCCGACAATGAGCAGTTCTTC. Encoded protein: CASSPDNEQFF.

The rearrangement links TRBV6-5 to TRBJ1-1; D may be TRBD1 (6 bases). Trimming pared 4 bases from V and 4 bases from J, leaving 13 bases between. The CDR3 runs to 14 residues. The germline CDR1 and CDR2 sequences are MNHEY and SVGAGI. In nucleotides, the CDR3 is TGTGCCAGCAGTTTACAGGGCACTCTCACTGAAGCTTTCTTT. It encodes CASSLQGTLTEAFF.

The chain is built from TRBV5-1 and TRBJ2-5; 11 bases line up with TRBD2. The CDR3 consists of 16 residues. V lost 0 bases to trimming and J lost 0 bases; unmatched junction nucleotides: 1. Germline values: CDR1 SGHRS, CDR2 YFSETQ. This CDR3 reads CASSLVAGGHQETQYF. The CDR3, as DNA: TGCGCCAGCAGCTTGGTAGCGGGGGGGCACCAAGAGACCCAGTACTTC.

The CDR3 reads CASSSAGGGAGLNYGYTF. The CDR3 DNA sequence: TGTGCCAGCAGTTCCGCCGGGGGGGGCGCGGGCCTTAACTATGGCTACACCTTC. The chain is built from TRBV27 and TRBJ1-2, with a tentative D call TRBD1 (6 bases). This CDR3 comprises 18 residues. Germline CDR1 MNHEY, CDR2 SMNVEV (reference sequence). The V gene lost 4 bases and the J gene lost 1 base, with 22 bases spanning the gap.

The CDR3 nucleotides read TGTGCCAGCAGTTACGCCAAGGACAGGGGTGGCTACACCTTC. This sequence encodes CASSYAKDRGGYTF. The V and J genes are TRBV6-2 or TRBV6-3 and TRBJ1-2; 9 nucleotides line up with TRBD1. This CDR3 contains 14 residues. V trimming: 2 bases; J trimming: 7 bases; junction bases outside the gene matches: 5. Germline CDR1 is MNHEY and CDR2 is SVGEGT.

As regards this clone: This likely comes from a read error, as the CDR3 has no conserved phenylalanine or tryptophan at its end. The limits of the CDR3 on the DNA are not certain, so only TCRdb's listed CDR3 is given. The chain couples TRBV7-3 to TRBJ1-3. Germline CDR1 is SGHTA and CDR2 is FQGTGA. Inclusive of both ends, the CDR3 amounts to 9 amino acids. Here the CDR3 reads CASRMGLGL.

The chain combines TRBV3-1 (or the pseudogene TRBV3-2) with TRBJ1-6; 8 bases are a match to TRBD1. CDR1 and CDR2 (germline): LGHDT, YNNKEL (reference sequence). This CDR3 is 15 amino acids long. Trimming took 4 bases from V and 10 from J; bases not matched to a gene: 9. The chain's CDR3 is CASSPVPTGDSPLHF. CDR3 nucleotides: TGTGCCAGCAGCCCCGTACCGACAGGGGACTCACCCCTCCACTTT.

The V gene is TRBV5-1, the J gene TRBJ1-4; a possible D gene is TRBD1 (6 bases). Trimming pared 0 bases from V and 8 bases from J, leaving 17 bases between. Germline V CDR1 and CDR2: SGHRS, YFSETQ. This CDR3 comprises 16 residues. The CDR3 bases are TGCGCCAGCAGCTTGGGAGACAGGACGGGATACGAAAAACTGTTTTTT. Translated: CASSLGDRTGYEKLFF.

This sequence joins TRBV7-3 and TRBJ1-2; the D gene is possibly TRBD1 (5 bases). The CDR3 contains 15 residues. The V gene lost 5 bases and the J gene lost 5 bases, with 18 bases spanning the gap. CDR1 and CDR2 (germline): SGHTA, FQGTGA. The CDR3 is CASSPGTAEGYGYTF. The DNA for the CDR3 is TGTGCCAGCAGCCCCGGGACGGCGGAGGGGTATGGCTACACCTTC.

The chain employs TRBV6-6 and TRBJ1-6; 7 bases match TRBD1. This CDR3 comprises 14 residues. Trimming took 2 bases from V and 7 from J; bases not matched to a gene: 2. Germline CDR1 is MNHNY and CDR2 is SVGAGI (reference sequence). CDR3 DNA: TGTGCCAGCAGTTACGGGACAGAGAATTCACCCCTCCACTTT. It yields the protein CASSYGTENSPLHF.